What follows are 25 T cell receptor beta chains derived from one specimen sequenced in a study of blood T cell repertoires in COVID-19. This table comes from immunoSEQ multiplex PCR, and its TCRdb copy is limited to in-frame clones, with some not included. The sample yields a few hundred thousand clones, around 91% seen once. Sequencing was carried out using peripheral blood. These receptors originate from a woman aged 55 to 70 with acute or convalescent COVID-19.

The chain employs TRBV28 and TRBJ2-2; 13 positions agree with TRBD2. J lost 5 bases, V lost 5 bases, and 5 bases had no gene match. The CDR3 runs 16 residues. Looked up from germline, CDR1 is MDHEN and CDR2 is SYDVKM. CDR3 loop: CASSQWTSGSTGELFF. For the CDR3, the DNA is TGTGCCAGCAGTCAATGGACTAGCGGGAGTACCGGGGAGCTGTTTTTT.

This clone was seen a handful of times. This chain links TRBV7-9 with TRBJ2-3; a weak D match, TRBD1 (6 bases). Germline V CDR1 and CDR2: SEHNR, FQNEAQ (reference sequence). The CDR3 runs to 15 residues. V lost 5 bases to trimming and J lost 0 bases, with 12 bases between them. DNA of the CDR3: TGTGCCAGCAGCCCTACAGGGATGAGCACAGATACGCAGTATTTT. This sequence encodes CASSPTGMSTDTQYF.

V and J are TRBV7-3 and TRBJ2-3, with a weak D call TRBD1 (5 bases). Germline-derived CDR1 and CDR2 are SGHTA and FQGTGA. The CDR3 is 14 amino acids. Trimming cost V 0 bases and J 2 bases, with 6 bases left between them. As DNA, the CDR3 is TGTGCCAGCAGCTTAACGGACAACACAGATACGCAGTATTTT. Its protein product is CASSLTDNTDTQYF. Filled out from reference TRBV7-3 and TRBJ2-3, the complete variable domain reads GAGVSQTPSNKVTEKGKYVELRCDPISGHTALYWYRQSLGQGPEFLIYFQGTGAADDSGLPNDRFFAVRPEGSVSTLKIQRTERGDSAVYLCASSLTDNTDTQYFGPGTRLTVL.

This clone was observed once. The CDR3 sequence: CASSTGLDNEKLFF. The CDR3 bases are TGTGCCAGCAGCACGGGACTGGATAATGAAAAACTGTTTTTT. The chain employs TRBV5-4 and TRBJ1-4, with TRBD1 as a possible D gene (5 bases). From germline, CDR1 is SGHNT and CDR2 YYREEE (reference sequence). Between the trimmed V and J ends, which lost 4 bases and 4 bases, there was a span of 11 bases. The CDR3 extends over 14 amino acids.

The genes are TRBV20-1 and TRBJ1-6; no clear D gene. V was shortened by 6 bases and J by 7 bases, with 7 bases between the two germline ends. CDR1 and CDR2 from the germline V gene are DFQATT and SNEGSKA (reference sequence). The CDR3 consists of 11 residues. The CDR3 loop reads CSAEGNSPLHF. The DNA for the CDR3 is TGCAGTGCAGAGGGCAATTCACCCCTCCACTTT.

The rearrangement links TRBV5-4 to TRBJ2-1, with D possibly being TRBD1 (6 bases). Looked up from germline, CDR1 is SGHNT and CDR2 is YYREEE (reference sequence). The CDR3 contains 16 residues. The germline V and J ends were trimmed by 0 bases and 3 bases, with 13 bases remaining between them. The CDR3 DNA is TGTGCCAGCAGCTTGGTCGGGGTCAGGGGCTACAATGAGCAGTTCTTC. Encoded protein: CASSLVGVRGYNEQFF.

V and J are TRBV5-1 and TRBJ2-1; D perhaps matches TRBD2 (7 bases). This CDR3 region has 14 residues. V was shortened by 1 base and J by 7 bases, with 12 bases between the two germline ends. Germline CDR1 and CDR2: SGHRS and YFSETQ. CDR3 in DNA: TGCGCCAGCAGCTTGCAACAGGGAGGGAATGAGCAGTTCTTC. Protein sequence: CASSLQQGGNEQFF.

The rearrangement links TRBV7-8 to TRBJ1-2; no clear D. The V and J ends lost 5 bases and 4 bases respectively, with 11 bases between them. Germline CDR1 reads SGHVS; CDR2 reads FQNEAQ. The CDR3 extends over 13 amino acids. Here the CDR3 reads CASSATDIYGYTF. The CDR3 nucleotides read TGTGCCAGCAGCGCAACAGACATCTATGGCTACACCTTC.

The J gene is TRBJ2-7, the V gene TRBV18, with D possibly matching TRBD1 (6 bases). V dropped 6 bases and J dropped 1 base, with 13 bases sitting between them. Germline CDR1 reads KGHSH; CDR2 reads LQKENI. The CDR3 has 14 residues. CDR3 in DNA: TGTGCCAGCTCCGCTTCTCAGGGGTCCTACGAGCAGTACTTC. Translated, it gives CASSASQGSYEQYF.

The V and J genes are TRBV10-3 and TRBJ2-5; D is ambiguous. This CDR3 region has 15 residues. Trimming pared 2 bases from V and 1 base from J, leaving 11 bases between. Per germline, CDR1 ENHRY and CDR2 SYGVKD. CDR3 sequence reads: CAISEPDTPQETQYF. The CDR3 DNA reads TGTGCCATCAGTGAGCCAGACACTCCCCAAGAGACCCAGTACTTC.

This chain joins TRBV29-1 and TRBJ1-5; 7 bases are shared with TRBD1. The CDR3 is made up of 14 amino acids. V lost 6 bases and J lost 8; bases outside the gene matches: 13. The germline V gene has CDR1 SQVTM and CDR2 ANQGSEA. The CDR3 bases are TGCAGCGTGTGGACAGGCTTCCCGGGGGAGCCCCAGCATTTT. Amino acid sequence: CSVWTGFPGEPQHF.

The chain carries TRBV4-3 and TRBJ2-7; 9 bases are shared with TRBD2. Germline lookup yields CDR1 LGHNA and CDR2 YSLEER. The CDR3 runs to 15 residues. Germline trimming cut 1 base from V and 3 bases from J; bases unmatched to any gene: 4. The CDR3: CASSQVVAGDYEQYF. The CDR3, as DNA: TGCGCCAGCAGCCAAGTAGTAGCGGGAGACTACGAGCAGTACTTC.

This chain joins TRBV30 and TRBJ2-1; 11 bases match TRBD2. This CDR3 spans 16 amino acids. Germline assignment: CDR1 GTSNPN and CDR2 SVGIG (reference sequence). With 1 base clipped from V and 5 bases from J, the junction kept 7 bases outside the gene matches. The CDR3 nucleotides are TGTGCCTGGAGTGCTCCGGGACTAGCGGTGAACAATGAGCAGTTCTTC. It encodes CAWSAPGLAVNNEQFF.

This clone appeared a single time. The chain carries TRBV13 and TRBJ2-5; 9 positions agree with TRBD1. CDR3 length: 14 residues. CDR1 and CDR2 (germline): PRHDT, FYEKMQ (reference sequence). J was trimmed by 6 bases and V by 5 bases; bases with no gene match: 7. Here the CDR3 reads CASSLRTGVQTQYF. DNA of the CDR3: TGTGCCAGCAGCCTACGGACAGGGGTACAGACCCAGTACTTC.

A word on this clone: The sample carries other DNA sequences with the same CDR3. This chain's CDR3 is CASSFDRGSYNEQFF. The CDR3 coding sequence is TGTGCCAGCAGCTTTGATCGGGGATCCTACAATGAGCAGTTCTTC. V and J are TRBV7-3 and TRBJ2-1, with D perhaps TRBD2 (5 bases). In germline, CDR1 is SGHTA, CDR2 FQGTGA. The CDR3 is 15 residues long. Trimming left V 3 bases short and J 1 base short, with 10 bases between.

This rearrangement joins TRBV29-1 to TRBJ1-1; D perhaps matches TRBD1 (5 bases). The CDR3 is made up of 14 amino acids. Germline CDR1 SQVTM, CDR2 ANQGSEA. V was clipped by 7 bases and J by 3 bases, with 18 bases between them. CDR3 protein: CSACPWGADTEAFF. As DNA, the CDR3 is TGCAGCGCATGCCCTTGGGGCGCGGACACTGAAGCTTTCTTT.

The chain links TRBV11-3 to TRBJ2-3; TRBD1 is a possible D gene (5 bases). CDR3 length: 15 residues. Per the germline V gene, CDR1 is SGHNT and CDR2 is YENEEA. The germline V and J ends were trimmed by 5 bases and 4 bases, with 16 bases remaining between them. The CDR3: CASSPGWLNPDTQYF. The CDR3 coding sequence is TGTGCCAGCAGCCCAGGGTGGCTTAACCCAGATACGCAGTATTTT.

The chain has TRBV6-5 and TRBJ1-1; TRBD1 matches 10 bases. Germline V CDR1 and CDR2: MNHEY, SVGAGI. V lost 5 bases, J lost 4 bases, and 7 bases stayed unmatched. This CDR3 comprises 15 residues. CDR3 nucleotides: TGTGCCAGCAGTCCGGGACAGGGGCCGGGCACTGAAGCTTTCTTT. The encoded protein is CASSPGQGPGTEAFF.

The chain combines TRBV9 with TRBJ1-4, with D perhaps TRBD1 (5 bases). This CDR3 has 15 residues. Germline CDR1 is SGDLS and CDR2 is YYNGEE. V gave up 4 bases and J gave up 8 bases, with 18 bases separating them. CDR3 sequence: CASSPTGGFSEKLFF. The DNA for the CDR3 is TGTGCCAGCAGCCCGACGGGGGGGTTTAGCGAAAAACTGTTTTTT.

The chain couples TRBV28 to TRBJ1-4, with a weak D call TRBD1 (6 bases). Germline assignment: CDR1 MDHEN and CDR2 SYDVKM. The CDR3 has 15 amino acids. Trimming left V 5 bases short and J 7 bases short, with 17 bases between. The CDR3 DNA reads as TGTGCCAGCAGTCCAACAGGGCTGGTCGGTGAAAAACTGTTTTTT. Translation gives CASSPTGLVGEKLFF. The full variable domain, with the rest looked up from reference TRBV28 and TRBJ1-4, is DVKVTQSSRYLVKRTGEKVFLECVQDMDHENMFWYRQDPGLGLRLIYFSYDVKMKEKGDIPEGYSVSREKKERFSLILESASTNQTSMYLCASSPTGLVGEKLFFGSGTQLSVL.

This rearrangement joins TRBV29-1 to TRBJ2-7; 7 positions agree with TRBD1. The germline gives CDR1 SQVTM, CDR2 ANQGSEA. V lost 6 bases to trimming and J lost 1 base; unmatched junction nucleotides: 9. CDR3 size: 14 residues. The CDR3 DNA reads as TGCAGCGTGGTAGGGGGCGAGTTATCCTACGAGCAGTACTTC. This gives the protein CSVVGGELSYEQYF.

The rearrangement uses TRBV5-5 and TRBJ2-7, with 11 bases lining up with TRBD2. The length of the CDR3 is 16 residues. The germline CDR1 and CDR2 sequences are SGHKS and YYEKEE (reference sequence). The junction had 4 bases not matched to a gene; V was cut back by 0 bases and J by 2 bases. The CDR3 coding sequence is TGTGCCAGCAGCTTGGTTTCGGGACTAGCGGCCTACGAGCAGTACTTC. Translation: CASSLVSGLAAYEQYF.

This chain joins TRBV2 and TRBJ2-3; D is ambiguous. The ends were cut back, 10 bases at V and 0 bases at J, with 14 bases in the middle. Looked up from germline, CDR1 is SNHLY and CDR2 is FYNNEI. The CDR3 runs 14 residues. The CDR3: CAILQIFSTDTQYF. CDR3 DNA sequence: TGTGCCATCCTACAGATCTTTAGCACAGATACGCAGTATTTT.

The rearrangement links TRBV21-1 to TRBJ1-2. TRBV21-1 is described as a pseudogene. CDR3 length: 15 amino acids. CDR3 DNA: TGTGCCAGCAGCATTGGGCGGGAGAGCAACTATGGCTACACCTTC. Residues: CASSIGRESNYGYTF.

The chain combines TRBV28 with TRBJ1-2; D may be TRBD1 (5 bases). CDR3 size: 14 residues. Trimming shortened V by 7 bases and J by 2 bases, and 14 bases separated the two germline ends. Germline V gene sequence: CDR1 MDHEN, CDR2 SYDVKM. CDR3 nucleotide sequence: TGTGCCAGCATTTCGGAGGGGTTCAACTATGGCTACACCTTC. This gives the protein CASISEGFNYGYTF.